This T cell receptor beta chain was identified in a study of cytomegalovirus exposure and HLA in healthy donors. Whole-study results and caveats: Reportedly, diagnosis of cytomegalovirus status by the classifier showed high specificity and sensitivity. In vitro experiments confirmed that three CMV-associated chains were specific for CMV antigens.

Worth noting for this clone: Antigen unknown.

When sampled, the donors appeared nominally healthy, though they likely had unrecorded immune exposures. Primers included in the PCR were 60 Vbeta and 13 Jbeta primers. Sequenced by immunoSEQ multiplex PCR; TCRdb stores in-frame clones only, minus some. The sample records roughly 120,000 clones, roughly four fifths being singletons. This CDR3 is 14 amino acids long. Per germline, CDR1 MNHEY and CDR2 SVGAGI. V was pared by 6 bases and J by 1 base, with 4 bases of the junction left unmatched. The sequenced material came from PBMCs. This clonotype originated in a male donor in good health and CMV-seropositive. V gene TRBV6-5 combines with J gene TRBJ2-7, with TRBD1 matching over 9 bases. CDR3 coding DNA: TGTGCCAGCAGGCCGGGACAGGGTTCCTACGAGCAGTACTTC. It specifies CASRPGQGSYEQYF.